Shown below are 21 T cell receptor beta chains from a single sample sequenced in a study of Ad26.COV2.S vaccination and SARS-CoV-2 variants. The treatment here: about 20 received Ad26.COV2.S at low or high dose, single or two shots; several received placebo; per-sample allocation not given. It was on day 63 after the first vaccine or placebo injection that samples were taken. Sequenced by immunoSEQ multiplex PCR; TCRdb stores in-frame clones only, minus some. The repertoire holds about 680,000 clones, with 89% as singletons. The input for sequencing was peripheral blood, taken in a trial of Ad26.COV2.S vaccine versus placebo. The source of these receptors is a person aged 18-65 years who received the Ad26.COV2.S COVID-19 vaccine or a placebo.

The J gene is TRBJ2-7, the V gene TRBV12-3 or TRBV12-4; D tentatively fits TRBD1 or TRBD2 (5 bases each). V was cut by 6 bases and J by 6 bases, with 12 bases left in between. The CDR3 has 12 amino acids. In nucleotides, the CDR3 is TGTGCCAGCAGCCGGTCGGGGACCGAGCAGTACTTC. The encoded protein is CASSRSGTEQYF.

The chain carries TRBV7-3 and TRBJ2-3; no firm D call. Germline CDR1 SGHTA, CDR2 FQGTGA. V shed 6 bases and J shed 0 bases, with 16 bases lying between them. The CDR3 covers 16 residues. The CDR3 region is CASSQSGFSSTDTQYF. Written as DNA, the CDR3 is TGTGCCAGCAGTCAGAGTGGATTTTCTAGCACAGATACGCAGTATTTT.

V and J are TRBV10-1 and TRBJ2-1; TRBD2 agrees at 9 bases. J gave up 6 bases and V 8 bases, and 2 bases lay outside the gene matches. This CDR3 contains 12 residues. Germline CDR1 and CDR2: WNHNN and SYGVQD (reference sequence). The CDR3 sequence: CASGTSINEQFF. The CDR3 DNA follows: TGCGCCAGCGGGACTAGCATCAATGAGCAGTTCTTC.

Comment on this clone: The same CDR3 is also encoded by other DNA sequences in this sample. J is TRBJ2-3 and V is TRBV24-1; D uncertain. The CDR3 length is 12 residues. With 0 bases removed from V and 5 bases from J, the gap between germline ends came to 2 bases. Germline CDR1 KGHDR, CDR2 SFDVKD. In DNA, the CDR3 is TGTGCCACCAGTGATTTGGGAGATACGCAGTATTTT. It yields the protein CATSDLGDTQYF.

J is TRBJ1-3 and V is TRBV29-1; TRBD1 might be the D (6 bases). Trimming pared 2 bases from V and 3 bases from J, leaving 8 bases between. CDR3 length: 13 amino acids. Germline CDR1 reads SQVTM; CDR2 reads ANQGSEA. As DNA, the CDR3 is TGCAGCGTTGAACAGGGGAATGGAAACACCATATATTTT. Protein sequence: CSVEQGNGNTIYF.

The table lists this clone with a few counts. The chain couples TRBV19 to TRBJ1-5; D unresolved. The V gene's germline CDR1 is LNHDA and CDR2 SQIVND (reference sequence). V lost 3 bases to trimming and J lost 4 bases, with 10 bases between them. The CDR3 covers 14 residues. Here the CDR3 reads CASSIRPGNQPQHF. Here the CDR3 DNA reads TGTGCCAGTAGTATTAGGCCGGGAAATCAGCCCCAGCATTTT.

J is TRBJ2-7 and V is TRBV6-6; the D gene is possibly TRBD1 (5 bases). The germline V gene has CDR1 MNHNY and CDR2 SVGAGI (reference sequence). V lost 2 bases and J 0 bases, leaving 8 bases between the germline ends. The CDR3 consists of 14 residues. The CDR3 sequence is CASSYRDSSYEQYF. The CDR3 nucleotides are TGTGCCAGCAGTTACCGTGACAGCTCCTACGAGCAGTACTTC.

This sequence joins TRBV28 and TRBJ2-7; D gene unclear. The CDR3 extends over 12 amino acids. Deletions cut 4 bases from V and 6 bases from J, with 10 bases between. The germline CDR1 and CDR2 sequences are MDHEN and SYDVKM. CDR3 amino acids: CASSSTLVEQYF. The CDR3 region has the DNA TGTGCCAGCAGTTCCACCCTGGTCGAGCAGTACTTC.

The chain carries TRBV5-1 and TRBJ2-4; weak D call: TRBD1 (6 bases). Trimming shortened V by 0 bases and J by 5 bases, and 12 bases separated the two germline ends. This CDR3 contains 15 residues. The germline V gene encodes CDR1 SGHRS and CDR2 YFSETQ. CDR3 protein: CASSLAPGDQNIQYF. The CDR3 DNA reads as TGCGCCAGCAGCTTGGCCCCAGGGGACCAAAACATTCAGTACTTC.

This clone was seen just once. The chain is built from TRBV12-3 or TRBV12-4 and TRBJ2-1; the D is unclear. V dropped 7 bases and J dropped 7 bases, with 5 bases sitting between them. The CDR3 runs 10 residues. As DNA, the CDR3 is TGTGCCAGCACCCCGAATGAGCAGTTCTTC. Protein product: CASTPNEQFF.

As concerns this clone: The sample carries other DNA sequences with the same CDR3. V is TRBV6-5 and J is TRBJ1-2; TRBD1 is a possible D gene (5 bases). With 2 bases removed from V and 5 bases from J, the gap between germline ends came to 9 bases. CDR3 length: 13 residues. CDR1 and CDR2 from the germline V gene are MNHEY and SVGAGI. The CDR3 loop reads CASSYRGGYGYTF. The CDR3 DNA follows: TGTGCCAGCAGTTACCGGGGGGGGTATGGCTACACCTTC.

The rearrangement uses TRBV5-1 and TRBJ2-3; D not resolved. V dropped 2 bases and J dropped 6 bases, with 13 bases sitting between them. The CDR3 totals 14 residues. The germline CDR1 and CDR2 sequences are SGHRS and YFSETQ. CDR3 sequence reads: CASSFDIPGDTQYF. The CDR3 nucleotides read TGCGCCAGCAGCTTTGACATTCCCGGGGATACGCAGTATTTT. The whole variable domain, filled in from reference TRBV5-1 and TRBJ2-3, reads KAGVTQTPRYLIKTRGQQVTLSCSPISGHRSVSWYQQTPGQGLQFLFEYFSETQRNKGNFPGRFSGRQFSNSRSEMNVSTLELGDSALYLCASSFDIPGDTQYFGPGTRLTVL.

The rearrangement uses TRBV13 and TRBJ2-5, with TRBD2 matching 8 bases. Germline CDR1 reads PRHDT; CDR2 reads FYEKMQ (reference sequence). V lost 4 bases, J lost 2 bases, and 9 bases stayed unmatched. This CDR3 region has 16 residues. Here the CDR3 reads CASSSGPASGQETQYF. The DNA of the CDR3 is TGTGCCAGCAGCTCGGGTCCGGCTAGCGGGCAAGAGACCCAGTACTTC.

This chain connects TRBV25-1 to TRBJ1-6; D ambiguous. The germline CDR1 and CDR2 sequences are MGHDK and SYGVNS. With 2 bases removed from V and 7 bases from J, the gap between germline ends came to 6 bases. The length of the CDR3 is 13 residues. The CDR3: CASSERKNSPLHF. CDR3 DNA sequence: TGTGCCAGCAGTGAAAGGAAGAATTCACCCCTCCACTTT.

The chain is built from TRBV19 and TRBJ1-2; unclear D gene. Germline V gene sequence: CDR1 LNHDA, CDR2 SQIVND (reference sequence). V lost 1 base, J lost 9 bases, and 12 bases lay in between. CDR3 size: 13 residues. The CDR3 nucleotides read TGTGCCAGTAGTATAGCGGTCGGTTCTAGCTACACCTTC. This sequence encodes CASSIAVGSSYTF.

The genes are TRBV6-5 and TRBJ2-1; TRBD2 matches at 7 bases. From germline, CDR1 is MNHEY and CDR2 SVGAGI. This CDR3 spans 14 amino acids. The V segment lost 4 bases and the J segment 6 bases; nucleotides outside the gene matches: 6. The CDR3 nucleotides are TGTGCCAGCAGTTCCCAGACTAGCCCCAATGAGCAGTTCTTC. As protein: CASSSQTSPNEQFF.

The genes are TRBV19 and TRBJ2-1, with D possibly called TRBD1 or TRBD2 (6 bases each). Germline V CDR1 and CDR2: LNHDA, SQIVND (reference sequence). V was clipped by 6 bases and J by 0 bases, with 12 bases between them. The CDR3 is 15 residues long. CDR3 amino acids: CASRGGTASYNEQFF. CDR3 sequence (DNA): TGTGCCAGTAGAGGGGGGACCGCCTCCTACAATGAGCAGTTCTTC. Combining the CDR3 with reference TRBV19 and TRBJ2-1 gives the whole variable domain DGGITQSPKYLFRKEGQNVTLSCEQNLNHDAMYWYRQDPGQGLRLIYYSQIVNDFQKGDIAEGYSVSREKKESFPLTVTSAQKNPTAFYLCASRGGTASYNEQFFGPGTRLTVL.

J is TRBJ2-2 and V is TRBV19; TRBD1 matches at 10 bases. CDR1 is LNHDA, CDR2 SQIVND, per germline (reference sequence). V dropped 10 bases and J dropped 5; count of bases not matched to a gene: 13. The CDR3 length is 16 residues. CDR3 in DNA: TGTGCCACCGCACGGACAGGGGGAAGAGGAACCGGGGAGCTGTTTTTT. Translated: CATARTGGRGTGELFF.

The J gene is TRBJ2-3, the V gene TRBV2, with 7 bases that match TRBD1. CDR1 and CDR2 from the germline V gene are SNHLY and FYNNEI. The CDR3 sequence is 15 residues long. The V gene end was trimmed by 6 bases and the J gene end by 3 bases; junction bases not matched to a gene: 9. The CDR3 sequence is CASSQRTGATDTQYF. CDR3 bases: TGTGCCAGCAGCCAGAGGACAGGAGCTACAGATACGCAGTATTTT.

V and J are TRBV7-9 and TRBJ2-1; TRBD2 matches at 10 bases. Germline-derived CDR1 and CDR2 are SEHNR and FQNEAQ (reference sequence). The CDR3 spans 13 residues. V lost 6 bases to trimming and J lost 8 bases; unmatched junction nucleotides: 4. The CDR3 region has the DNA TGTGCCAGCAGAACTAGCGGGAATCATGAGCAGTTCTTC. Translated, it gives CASRTSGNHEQFF.

This sequence joins TRBV19 and TRBJ1-1, with 8 positions matching TRBD1. CDR3 length: 12 residues. Germline V gives CDR1 LNHDA, CDR2 SQIVND (reference sequence). V dropped 1 base and J dropped 9; count of bases not matched to a gene: 1. CDR3 loop: CASSIGDRKAFF. In DNA, the CDR3 is TGTGCCAGTAGTATAGGGGACAGGAAAGCTTTCTTT.